Listed below are T cell receptor beta chains from one sample, sequenced in a study of identifying expanded T cells in peripheral blood. The repertoire was sequenced with immunoSEQ multiplex PCR; TCRdb's copy has only in-frame clones and lacks some. The repertoire holds some 81,000 clones, with around four fifths as singletons. Source material: blood. These receptors all come from a person aged 18 to 70 in good health. Both conserved end residues are part of each CDR3. The order of the fields is clone size, J gene, D gene, V gene, CDR3 protein, CDR3 DNA. D genes are given only for firm matches. Only some rows state a clone size, as once, few, many or a class for expanded clones.

clone_size: .
j_call: TRBJ1-4
d_call: .
v_call: TRBV7-9
cdr3_aa: CASSLEAVPNEKLFF
cdr3_nt: TGTGCCAGCAGCCTAGAAGCGGTGCCAAATGAAAAACTGTTTTTT

clone_size: .
j_call: TRBJ1-1
d_call: .
v_call: TRBV7-9
cdr3_aa: CASSLETTEAFF
cdr3_nt: TGTGCCAGCAGCTTAGAGACCACTGAAGCTTTCTTT

clone_size: .
j_call: TRBJ1-2
d_call: .
v_call: TRBV7-3
cdr3_aa: CASSLNADTQHGYTF
cdr3_nt: TGTGCCAGCAGCTTAAATGCCGACACCCAGCATGGCTACACCTTC

clone_size: .
j_call: TRBJ1-2
d_call: .
v_call: TRBV27
cdr3_aa: CASSFRDTGTYGYTF
cdr3_nt: TGTGCCAGCAGCTTCCGGGACACGGGGACCTATGGCTACACCTTC

clone_size: .
j_call: TRBJ1-3
d_call: .
v_call: TRBV5-1
cdr3_aa: CASSLAGGNTIYF
cdr3_nt: TGCGCCAGCAGCTTGGCCGGAGGAAACACCATATATTTT

clone_size: .
j_call: TRBJ2-7
d_call: TRBD1
v_call: TRBV5-1
cdr3_aa: CASSLSGQGLYEQYF
cdr3_nt: TGCGCCAGCAGCTTGTCGGGACAGGGTCTTTACGAGCAGTACTTC

clone_size: once
j_call: TRBJ2-7
d_call: TRBD1
v_call: TRBV18
cdr3_aa: CASSPPTGNEQYF
cdr3_nt: TGTGCCAGCTCACCACCGACAGGGAACGAGCAGTACTTC

clone_size: .
j_call: TRBJ2-3
d_call: .
v_call: TRBV9
cdr3_aa: CASSVAPGMSTDTQYF
cdr3_nt: TGTGCCAGCAGCGTAGCACCAGGGATGAGCACAGATACGCAGTATTTT

clone_size: .
j_call: TRBJ2-5
d_call: .
v_call: TRBV5-3
cdr3_aa: CARSLGRMGETQYF
cdr3_nt: TGTGCCAGAAGCTTGGGGCGGATGGGGGAGACCCAGTACTTC

clone_size: few
j_call: TRBJ2-7
d_call: TRBD2
v_call: TRBV28
cdr3_aa: CASEATSGRSEQYF
cdr3_nt: TGTGCCAGCGAGGCGACTAGCGGGAGAAGCGAGCAGTACTTC

clone_size: .
j_call: TRBJ1-4
d_call: TRBD1
v_call: TRBV6-6
cdr3_aa: CASSEDRAVEKLFF
cdr3_nt: TGTGCCAGCAGTGAGGACAGGGCGGTGGAAAAACTGTTTTTT

clone_size: .
j_call: TRBJ2-1
d_call: .
v_call: TRBV29-1
cdr3_aa: CSFVSSYNEQFF
cdr3_nt: TGCAGCTTCGTGAGCTCCTACAATGAGCAGTTCTTC

clone_size: few
j_call: TRBJ2-7
d_call: .
v_call: TRBV2
cdr3_aa: CASSDLSSYEQYF
cdr3_nt: TGTGCCAGCAGTGACCTTAGCTCCTACGAGCAGTACTTC

clone_size: .
j_call: TRBJ2-5
d_call: TRBD2
v_call: TRBV29-1
cdr3_aa: CSVGTSGAQETQYF
cdr3_nt: TGCAGCGTGGGGACTAGCGGGGCCCAAGAGACCCAGTACTTC

clone_size: .
j_call: TRBJ1-2
d_call: TRBD1
v_call: TRBV18
cdr3_aa: CASSPPGAQGDGGYTF
cdr3_nt: TGTGCCAGCTCACCACCTGGGGCTCAGGGGGACGGTGGCTACACCTTC

clone_size: .
j_call: TRBJ2-7
d_call: TRBD1
v_call: TRBV28
cdr3_aa: CASRRTGTYEQYF
cdr3_nt: TGTGCCAGCAGGCGGACAGGCACCTACGAGCAGTACTTC

clone_size: .
j_call: TRBJ2-1
d_call: .
v_call: TRBV29-1
cdr3_aa: CSVDEGGVNEQFF
cdr3_nt: TGCAGCGTTGATGAGGGGGGCGTCAATGAGCAGTTCTTC

clone_size: .
j_call: TRBJ1-4
d_call: .
v_call: TRBV28
cdr3_aa: CASSLGGMEEKLFF
cdr3_nt: TGTGCCAGCAGTTTGGGAGGGATGGAAGAAAAACTGTTTTTT

clone_size: .
j_call: TRBJ2-3
d_call: TRBD2
v_call: TRBV5-1
cdr3_aa: CASSLTGGPSDTQYF
cdr3_nt: TGCGCCAGCAGCTTGACGGGAGGGCCCTCAGATACGCAGTATTTT

clone_size: .
j_call: TRBJ2-1
d_call: TRBD2
v_call: TRBV28
cdr3_aa: CASSPTRGGRFGNEQFF
cdr3_nt: TGTGCCAGCAGCCCCACTAGGGGCGGGAGATTCGGCAATGAGCAGTTCTTC

clone_size: .
j_call: TRBJ1-2
d_call: .
v_call: TRBV28
cdr3_aa: CASSLVQGAYGYTF
cdr3_nt: TGTGCCAGCAGTTTAGTACAGGGAGCATATGGCTACACCTTC

clone_size: few
j_call: TRBJ2-3
d_call: TRBD2
v_call: TRBV18
cdr3_aa: CASSSGITDTQYF
cdr3_nt: TGTGCCAGCTCAAGCGGGATCACAGATACGCAGTATTTT

clone_size: once
j_call: TRBJ2-7
d_call: .
v_call: TRBV9
cdr3_aa: CASSVEGSVRSSYEQYF
cdr3_nt: TGTGCCAGCAGCGTAGAAGGTAGCGTGAGGAGCTCCTACGAGCAGTACTTC

clone_size: .
j_call: TRBJ2-4
d_call: .
v_call: TRBV29-1
cdr3_aa: CSVGGLAKNIQYF
cdr3_nt: TGCAGCGTTGGGGGATTAGCCAAAAACATTCAGTACTTC

clone_size: .
j_call: TRBJ2-7
d_call: .
v_call: TRBV6-5
cdr3_aa: CASSYDRDHQQEQYF
cdr3_nt: TGTGCCAGCAGTTACGACCGGGACCACCAACAGGAGCAGTACTTC